A single sample is the source of the 4 T cell receptor beta chains below, sequenced in a study of regulatory T cells in long-lasting Graves disease. The time point denotes: newly diagnosed GD, antithyroid drugs for less than 3 months. RNA extracted from PBMCs served as the sequencing template. For TCR beta, libraries came from iRepertoire HTBI primers and Arm-PCR of CDR3 regions. Using its own MiXCR run on the multiplex PCR reads, TCRdb lists one record per CDR3 protein. Of hundreds of thousands of distinct CDR3 sequences listed, around 17% are singletons. These data also featured in a second study, about T cells in Graves' hyperthyroidism and ophthalmopathy.

Here the sequenced sample was peripheral blood mononuclear cells (PBMCs), taken at new diagnosis, from a patient treated with antithyroid drugs. Receptors were obtained from a woman aged 25 to 39 with Graves disease.

This clonotype was detected only a few times. V and J are TRBV6-2 or TRBV6-3 and TRBJ1-2, with 7 positions matching TRBD1. The CDR3 loop spans 16 amino acids. V lost 9 bases, J lost 0 bases, and 13 bases stayed unmatched. Germline V CDR1 and CDR2: MNHEY, SVGEGT. CDR3 DNA: TGTGCCAGTAGCATCGCAGGGGGGAACTCTAACTATGGCTACACCTTC. This gives the protein CASSIAGGNSNYGYTF.

This clonotype was counted only a few times. The chain carries TRBV7-3 and TRBJ2-3; 15 bases match TRBD2. J gave up 2 bases and V 5 bases, and 5 bases lay outside the gene matches. This CDR3 has 17 residues. Per germline, CDR1 SGHTA and CDR2 FQGTGA. The CDR3 spells CASSPRTSGRDTDTQYF. DNA for the CDR3: TGTGCCAGCAGCCCCAGGACTAGCGGGAGGGACACAGATACGCAGTATTTT.

CDR3 region: CATSVGWGEKLFF. DNA of the CDR3: TGCGCCACCTCGGTGGGGTGGGGCGAAAAACTGTTTTTT. The rearrangement joins TRBV10-2 to TRBJ1-4; perhaps TRBD1 as D (5 bases). Germline CDR1 is WSHSY and CDR2 is SAAADI. This CDR3 contains 13 residues. The V gene lost 10 bases and the J gene lost 8 bases, with 17 bases spanning the gap.

This chain connects TRBV6-5 to TRBJ2-1, with 8 bases aligning to TRBD1. This CDR3 contains 15 residues. With 1 base clipped from V and 8 bases from J, the junction kept 7 bases outside the gene matches. Germline loops: CDR1 MNHEY, CDR2 SVGAGI. This CDR3 is CASSYFPGGAYEQFF. The CDR3 DNA sequence: TGTGCCAGCAGTTACTTTCCAGGGGGCGCGTATGAGCAGTTCTTC.